Shown below are 11 T cell receptor beta chains from a single sample sequenced in a study of a mutant IDH1 vaccine in newly diagnosed glioma. The method was immunoSEQ multiplex PCR; TCRdb's version includes in-frame clones alone and lacks a portion of them. The table lists approximately 70,000 clones, around 79% of them singletons. The time point: baseline, week 1 (first vaccination visit). Regarding treatment: pre-vaccination baseline after standard-of-care therapy. The sample was PBMCs, taken from a glioma patient treated with radiotherapy, temozolomide or both. Receptor source: a middle-aged man with glioma.

The V gene is TRBV7-8, the J gene TRBJ2-3; 10 nucleotides agree with TRBD2. This CDR3 has 16 residues. Unmatched junction bases numbered 9, after V lost 5 bases and J lost 4 bases. The germline V gene encodes CDR1 SGHVS and CDR2 FQNEAQ. Written as DNA, the CDR3 is TGTGCCAGCAGCGCAGAGCGGGGGGGCCAAGCAGATACGCAGTATTTT. It translates to CASSAERGGQADTQYF.

This chain uses TRBV2 with TRBJ1-2; D unclear. Per the germline V gene, CDR1 is SNHLY and CDR2 is FYNNEI. Between the trimmed V and J ends, which lost 7 bases and 5 bases, there was a span of 11 bases. The length of the CDR3 is 12 residues. The CDR3 DNA reads TGTGCCAGCACCCCCGATCAATATGGCTACACCTTC. Protein: CASTPDQYGYTF.

As to this clone: At one of its ends the junction is not consistent with the germline gene, which may arise from a read error. The genes are TRBV7-7 and TRBJ1-2, with D perhaps TRBD1 (5 bases). This CDR3 comprises 14 residues. Germline CDR1 SSHAT, CDR2 FNYEAQ (reference sequence). CDR3 in amino acids: CASSPLQGNYGYTF. The CDR3 coding sequence is TGTGCTAGCAGCCCCCTGCAGGGCAACTATGGCTACACCTTC.

The chain employs TRBV4-1 and TRBJ1-5; tentatively, D is TRBD1 (6 bases). Trimming stripped 0 bases from V and 6 bases from J, with 12 bases between. This CDR3 is built from 15 residues. CDR1 MGHRA and CDR2 YSYEKL come from the germline V gene. The CDR3 spells CASSQDPGVGQPQHF. CDR3 bases: TGCGCCAGCAGCCAAGATCCAGGGGTGGGTCAGCCCCAGCATTTT.

This clone occurred many times. The rearrangement links TRBV2 to TRBJ1-6; D is unresolved. The CDR3 covers 11 residues. Trimming took 4 bases from V and 9 from J, leaving 4 bases between them. Germline V gene lookup returns CDR1 SNHLY and CDR2 FYNNEI. CDR3 loop: CASSVGSPLHF. In DNA, the CDR3 is TGTGCCAGCAGTGTTGGTTCACCCCTCCACTTT.

The genes are TRBV30 and TRBJ2-7, with 10 bases identical to TRBD2. This CDR3 has 11 residues. Trimming cost V 3 bases and J 9 bases; bases outside gene matches: 2. CDR1 and CDR2 from the germline V gene are GTSNPN and SVGIG (reference sequence). CDR3: CAWSRTSGQYF. For the CDR3, the DNA is TGTGCCTGGAGCCGGACTAGCGGGCAGTACTTC. Full variable domain (rest looked up from reference TRBV30 and TRBJ2-7): SQTIHQWPATLVQPVGSPLSLECTVEGTSNPNLYWYRQAAGRGLQLLFYSVGIGQISSEVPQNLSASRPQDRQFILSSKKLLLSDSGFYLCAWSRTSGQYFGPGTRLTVT.

This clone was seen a handful of times. The V and J genes are TRBV2 and TRBJ1-3; D is ambiguous. V lost 10 bases, J lost 3 bases, and 10 bases lay in between. The V gene's germline CDR1 is SNHLY and CDR2 FYNNEI. The CDR3 has 12 amino acids. The CDR3 protein is CATRGDGNTIYF. CDR3 sequence (DNA): TGTGCCACCCGTGGCGATGGAAACACCATATATTTT.

The chain couples TRBV29-1 to TRBJ1-1; D call uncertain. The V end was cut by 7 bases, the J end by 0 bases, with 15 bases between. The CDR3 runs to 14 residues. The V gene's germline CDR1 is SQVTM and CDR2 ANQGSEA. Here the CDR3 reads CSAHDGYMNTEAFF. CDR3 in DNA: TGCAGCGCCCATGACGGGTACATGAACACTGAAGCTTTCTTT.

J is TRBJ1-1 and V is TRBV6-5; maybe TRBD1 (6 bases). Germline V CDR1 and CDR2: MNHEY, SVGAGI. Trimming left V 5 bases short and J 3 bases short, with 13 bases between. The CDR3 extends over 14 amino acids. The DNA of the CDR3 is TGTGCCAGCAGTCTACAGGGTTGGGACACTGAAGCTTTCTTT. It translates to CASSLQGWDTEAFF.

The gene calls are TRBV7-8 and TRBJ2-3, with 12 bases aligning to TRBD2. The V and J ends lost 1 base and 3 bases, in that order; junction bases with no gene match: 2. CDR3 length equals 16 residues. Germline lookup yields CDR1 SGHVS and CDR2 FQNEAQ. The CDR3 nucleotides are TGTGCCAGCAGCTTAGAACTAGCGGGGGGAACAGATACGCAGTATTTT. Its protein is CASSLELAGGTDTQYF.

The chain joins TRBV27 to TRBJ2-3, with D possibly matching TRBD1 (6 bases). V was clipped by 6 bases and J by 6 bases, with 16 bases between them. The CDR3 has 14 amino acids. Germline V gene sequence: CDR1 MNHEY, CDR2 SMNVEV (reference sequence). CDR3 loop: CASRGHQDMDTQYF. The CDR3 nucleotides are TGTGCCAGCAGGGGACACCAGGACATGGATACGCAGTATTTT.